The rows below give T cell receptor beta chains drawn from one sample of a study of blood T cells in healthy people across ages. Via MiXCR, TCRdb re-called the 5' RACE reads, giving one row per CDR3 protein. The data contain over a million distinct CDR3 sequences, around 45% of them singletons. Source material: blood. Receptors were obtained from an older woman in good health. The CDR3 runs from the conserved cysteine through the conserved F or W. The order of the fields is J gene, clone size, V gene, D gene, CDR3 protein. The D gene is left open where the match is weak. Clone sizes are given selectively: once, few, many, or a class where the clone is expanded.

TRBJ1-5	few	TRBV20-1	TRBD1	CSARARAGGDQPQHF
TRBJ2-3	-	TRBV28	TRBD1	CASSFGQGTTDTQYF
TRBJ2-7	few	TRBV5-1	TRBD2	CASSGSGRAVDEQYF
TRBJ2-5	few	TRBV29-1	-	CSALGQQLQETQYF
TRBJ1-5	-	TRBV27	TRBD1	CASSMWTGGLNQPQHF
TRBJ2-7	many	TRBV29-1	-	CSVFGPLPYEQYF
-	-	TRBV7-3	TRBD2	CVSSVLAGGPSEQYF
TRBJ2-2	-	TRBV20-1	TRBD2	CSAGGVNSGSFGELFF
TRBJ1-5	-	TRBV20-1	-	CSARDGFGGYNQPQHF
TRBJ2-7	once	TRBV4-3	TRBD1	CASSQDGDRAYKQYF
TRBJ2-1	-	TRBV15	-	CATSRVQGFNEQFF
TRBJ1-5	few	TRBV6-5	TRBD1	CASSYGTGNQPQHF
TRBJ2-7	few	TRBV27	TRBD1	CASTGQSAIEQYF
TRBJ2-3	once	TRBV20-1	-	CSARPAWGTDTQYF
TRBJ2-7	few	TRBV10-3	-	CAISGSGQGPRGEQYF
TRBJ2-3	few	TRBV6-6	-	CASNSGTDTQYF
TRBJ2-3	-	TRBV7-7	TRBD2	CASSRGLGSTDTQYF
TRBJ1-4	-	TRBV5-1	-	CASMGQEEKLFF
TRBJ2-3	few	TRBV20-1	-	CSAYEGLTDTQYF
TRBJ2-3	-	TRBV5-1	TRBD1	CASSLGGTGGAHTQYF
TRBJ2-3	-	TRBV10-3	TRBD2	CAISGLAGSPTDTQYF
TRBJ1-5	few	TRBV7-2	TRBD1	CASSSRGYGTGSGRNQPQHF
TRBJ2-3	-	TRBV24-1	-	CATSPATGASSTDTQYF
TRBJ2-7	few	TRBV4-1	-	CASSQAPREQYF
TRBJ2-1	-	TRBV7-9	-	CASSSDRDTYNEQFF
TRBJ1-1	few	TRBV11-2	-	CASSLGPLQSWNTEAFF
TRBJ2-4	-	TRBV9	TRBD1	CASSGQGQEYIQYF
TRBJ2-1	-	TRBV12-3/TRBV12-4	TRBD2	CASSFGGGGGRAFNEQFF
TRBJ2-6	-	TRBV6-2/TRBV6-3	TRBD2	CASSALAGATVLTF
TRBJ1-2	few	TRBV2	-	CASSEARGFRYGYTF
TRBJ2-1	-	TRBV7-8	TRBD1	CASSLVRDRGYNEQFF
-	few	TRBV18	TRBD2	CASSPLVAGVAFEQYF
TRBJ2-7	many	TRBV25-1	TRBD1	CATGGKGDEQYF
TRBJ2-2	-	TRBV7-6	-	CASSLDTRELFF
TRBJ2-3	-	TRBV7-3	TRBD2	CASSSPGRGPDTQYF
TRBJ1-2	-	TRBV12-5	-	CARGGNSNYGYTF
TRBJ2-1	-	TRBV12-3/TRBV12-4	TRBD2	CASSPLALRTSGGEQFF
TRBJ2-7	-	TRBV29-1	-	CGVEDITSYEQYF
TRBJ2-7	few	TRBV5-6	-	CASTEMGKFYEQYF
TRBJ1-4	-	TRBV6-1	-	CASSESAVGKLFF
TRBJ1-2	few	TRBV6-5	-	CASSYQGTYGYTF
TRBJ2-7	-	TRBV6-5	-	CASSYSSAGLYEQYF
TRBJ2-7	-	TRBV4-1	-	CASSQVGARSSYEQYF
TRBJ2-7	many	TRBV7-2	-	CASSLVGLYEQYF
TRBJ1-2	many	TRBV7-2	-	CASSSWTANYGYTF
TRBJ2-5	many	TRBV7-8	TRBD2	CASSFPGLAGETQYF
TRBJ2-7	-	TRBV20-1	TRBD2	CSARERAVAGAVGNKQYF
TRBJ2-3	few	TRBV7-2	-	CASSSRSVVAQYF
TRBJ2-1	-	TRBV6-6	-	CASRGRGQGDNEQFF
-	-	TRBV28	TRBD1	CASRRRDRGNAIVKNIQYF
TRBJ2-5	many	TRBV29-1	-	CSVDNWVGSRETQYF
TRBJ2-1	once	TRBV3-1	TRBD2	CASSQDPSSGRTVYNEQFF
TRBJ2-5	-	TRBV20-1	TRBD2	CSAVLAGGQETQYF
TRBJ2-4	-	TRBV28	TRBD1	CASREETGGLSKNIQYF
TRBJ1-4	-	TRBV11-3	TRBD1	CASSANSGTGSEKLFF
TRBJ1-5	-	TRBV6-5	-	CASSYSVPGGRQPQHF
TRBJ1-2	-	TRBV7-9	TRBD1	CASSLAETGKINYGYTF
TRBJ1-2	once	TRBV3-1	-	CASSQAGSYTF